The present T cell receptor beta chain was sequenced within a study of regulatory T cells in long-lasting Graves disease. Notes on the study in general: Whereas new patients shared about 980 public clonotypes, persistent patients shared more, at about 2,700.

As to time point: newly diagnosed GD, antithyroid drugs for less than 3 months. Extracted RNA from PBMCs served as the source of the TCR library. Combining iRepertoire HTBI primers with Arm-PCR of CDR3 regions, the authors built TCR beta libraries. TCRdb redid the calling of the multiplex PCR reads with MiXCR, one entry per CDR3 protein. This sample yields 400,000 to 500,000 distinct CDR3 sequences, of which about 15% are seen a single time; around a sixth belongs to the top ten. From germline, CDR1 is SGHRS and CDR2 YFSETQ. This CDR3 contains 15 residues. Deletions cut 7 bases from V and 0 bases from J, with 14 bases between. As regards this clonotype: The antigen is not known. A much larger clone is a single base away; this may be a read error.

This sample was shared with a second study, whose subject was T cells in Graves' hyperthyroidism and ophthalmopathy.

The chain joins TRBV5-1 to TRBJ1-5; D not resolved. Sequencing used peripheral blood mononuclear cells (PBMCs), obtained at new diagnosis, from a patient treated with antithyroid drugs. This sequence was found in a woman between 45 and 60 years old with Graves disease. CDR3 nucleotide sequence: TGCGCCAGCTTCCCTGACTACTTTAGCAATCAGCCCCAGCATTTT. This translates into CASFPDYFSNQPQHF.